Shown below are 14 T cell receptor beta chains from a single sample sequenced in a study of cytomegalovirus exposure and HLA in healthy donors. This PCR relied on a set of 60 Vbeta primers and 13 Jbeta primers. Sequencing used immunoSEQ multiplex PCR; TCRdb keeps in-frame clones, though not all of them. Here the sample spans about 140,000 clones, about 9.1% being singletons. Input material: PBMCs. Receptors originate from a woman aged 40-49 years in good health and CMV-seropositive.

This clone occurred a few times. V is TRBV11-3 and J is TRBJ1-1, with TRBD1 matching over 7 bases. V was pared by 5 bases and J by 4 bases, with 13 bases of the junction left unmatched. The CDR3 sequence is 16 residues long. The germline gives CDR1 SGHNT, CDR2 YENEEA. The CDR3 here is CASSPRDSPGGTEAFF. The CDR3 DNA reads TGTGCCAGCAGCCCCCGGGACAGCCCAGGGGGCACTGAAGCTTTCTTT.

The chain has TRBV18 and TRBJ1-6; 8 nucleotides agree with TRBD1. In germline, CDR1 is KGHSH, CDR2 LQKENI. Trimming cost V 3 bases and J 9 bases; bases outside gene matches: 7. CDR3 length equals 15 residues. In DNA form, the CDR3 reads TGTGCCAGCTCACCGGGGACAGGAGTCGGTTCACCCCTCCACTTT. It yields the protein CASSPGTGVGSPLHF.

This clone was seen a few times. The chain uses TRBV27 and TRBJ2-3; tentatively, D is TRBD1 (6 bases). This CDR3 has 15 amino acids. The V gene lost 4 bases and the J gene lost 1 base, with 12 bases spanning the gap. Germline loops: CDR1 MNHEY, CDR2 SMNVEV (reference sequence). The CDR3 bases are TGTGCCAGCAGTTCGAACAGGGCCCGCACAGATACGCAGTATTTT. As protein: CASSSNRARTDTQYF.

V usage is TRBV5-1 and J usage is TRBJ1-1; the match to TRBD1 covers 7 bases. CDR3 length equals 13 residues. Germline CDR1 SGHRS, CDR2 YFSETQ. Losses at the gene ends were 4 bases for V and 7 bases for J; bases not matched to a gene: 7. The CDR3 here is CASSTWTGNEAFF. The CDR3 DNA reads as TGCGCCAGCAGCACCTGGACAGGTAATGAAGCTTTCTTT.

V gene TRBV7-8 combines with J gene TRBJ1-6; D possibly corresponds to TRBD1 (5 bases). This CDR3 is 12 amino acids long. Per germline, CDR1 SGHVS and CDR2 FQNEAQ. V was shortened by 6 bases and J by 8 bases, with 8 bases between the two germline ends. The DNA of the CDR3 is TGTGCCAGCAGAGGGGTGGATTCACCCCTCCACTTT. This codes for CASRGVDSPLHF.

This chain uses TRBV4-2 with TRBJ2-3; D gene ambiguous. Germline CDR1 reads LGHNA; CDR2 reads YNFKEQ. This CDR3 is 14 amino acids long. V lost 0 bases and J lost 6, with 10 bases in between. The CDR3 region is CASSQEKLRDTQYF. CDR3 coding DNA: TGTGCCAGCAGCCAAGAGAAGCTGAGGGATACGCAGTATTTT.

This clone was seen a few times. The V and J genes are TRBV4-3 and TRBJ2-2; 10 nucleotides match TRBD1. The CDR3 consists of 19 residues. The junction had 15 bases not matched to a gene; V was cut back by 2 bases and J by 6 bases. Germline CDR1 reads LGHNA; CDR2 reads YSLEER. DNA of the CDR3: TGCGCCAGCAGCCAATCTTCCAGGACAGGGGGAACGGAGGCCGGGGAGCTGTTTTTT. This encodes CASSQSSRTGGTEAGELFF.

This clone was observed a handful of times. At the DNA level, this CDR3 is encoded by other sequences in the same sample as well. V and J are TRBV7-9 and TRBJ2-4; 7 nucleotides match TRBD2. The ends lost 5 bases at V and 7 bases at J; junction bases unmatched: 11. Per germline, CDR1 SEHNR and CDR2 FQNEAQ (reference sequence). The CDR3 length is 15 residues. The CDR3 coding sequence is TGTGCCAGCAGCCCCCTGACTAGCTCGTTCAACATTCAGTACTTC. As protein: CASSPLTSSFNIQYF.

The J gene is TRBJ1-3, the V gene TRBV13, with D possibly TRBD1 on 6 matching bases. This CDR3 comprises 14 residues. V was shortened by 5 bases and J by 2 bases, with 10 bases between the two germline ends. Germline CDR1 PRHDT, CDR2 FYEKMQ (reference sequence). This CDR3 reads CASSRQETGNTIYF. The DNA of the CDR3 is TGTGCCAGCAGCCGACAGGAGACTGGAAACACCATATATTTT.

This clone was recorded a few times. CDR3 residues: CASSLRGSGSPLHF. CDR3 in DNA: TGTGCCAGCAGCTTAAGGGGCAGTGGTTCACCCCTCCACTTT. V gene TRBV7-2 combines with J gene TRBJ1-6; D is possibly TRBD1 (5 bases). V lost 2 bases and J lost 9, with 11 bases in between. Germline V gene data show CDR1 as SGHTA and CDR2 as FQGNSA. This CDR3 is 14 amino acids long.

This chain uses TRBV5-4 with TRBJ2-5, with TRBD1 matching over 7 bases. The germline gives CDR1 SGHNT, CDR2 YYREEE (reference sequence). With V trimmed by 3 bases and J by 3 bases, 8 bases remained unmatched. There are 15 residues in the CDR3. The CDR3, as DNA: TGTGCCAGCAGCTATGGCTCAGGGACAGAAGAGACCCAGTACTTC. This gives the protein CASSYGSGTEETQYF. Looking up the rest from reference TRBV5-4 and TRBJ2-5 gives the full variable domain: ETGVTQSPTHLIKTRGQQVTLRCSSQSGHNTVSWYQQALGQGPQFIFQYYREEENGRGNFPPRFSGLQFPNYSSELNVNALELDDSALYLCASSYGSGTEETQYFGPGTRLLVL.

The chain employs TRBV2 and TRBJ1-2; D is ambiguous. CDR3 length: 11 residues. V shed 6 bases and J shed 3 bases, with 5 bases lying between them. Germline CDR1 is SNHLY and CDR2 is FYNNEI. Here the CDR3 DNA reads TGTGCCAGCAGCAGTGACTATGGCTACACCTTC. Translation: CASSSDYGYTF.

The chain has TRBV2 and TRBJ2-7, with a weak D call TRBD1 (6 bases). Germline lookup yields CDR1 SNHLY and CDR2 FYNNEI. Trimming stripped 2 bases from V and 4 bases from J, with 18 bases between. CDR3 length: 16 residues. In DNA form, the CDR3 reads TGTGCCAGCAGTGAAAGTGTATGGGGGCGCGTATACGAGCAGTACTTC. Amino acid sequence: CASSESVWGRVYEQYF.

The rearrangement uses TRBV5-1 and TRBJ1-1, with a tentative D call TRBD1 (5 bases). Trimming removed 1 base from V and 5 bases from J, with 9 bases in between. The CDR3 is 13 residues long. Germline CDR1 is SGHRS and CDR2 is YFSETQ. The CDR3 region is CASSLSGGTEAFF. DNA of the CDR3: TGCGCCAGCAGCTTGTCTGGGGGGACTGAAGCTTTCTTT.